These 21 T cell receptor beta chains originate from one sample sequenced in a study of OX40 agonist ivuxolimab in advanced cancers. Libraries were prepared by immunoSEQ multiplex PCR; TCRdb keeps only in-frame clonotypes and omits some of them. The sample lists roughly 79,000 clones; about nine tenths were seen once. The source material was CD4+ or CD8+ T cells sorted from blood, sampled in a trial of the OX40 agonist ivuxolimab. These receptors originate from an adult with an advanced solid tumor such as melanoma, head and neck, liver or kidney cancer.

The V call is TRBV6-6, the J call TRBJ2-7, with no clear D. The germline gives CDR1 MNHNY, CDR2 SVGAGI (reference sequence). The CDR3 loop spans 13 amino acids. Trimming shortened V by 0 bases and J by 6 bases, and 9 bases separated the two germline ends. Here the CDR3 DNA reads TGTGCCAGCAGTTACTCACGGAACGTCGAGCAGTACTTC. This codes for CASSYSRNVEQYF.

The chain joins TRBV30 to TRBJ2-2; 7 bases are a match to TRBD2. J was trimmed by 5 bases and V by 3 bases; bases with no gene match: 0. Germline assignment: CDR1 GTSNPN and CDR2 SVGIG (reference sequence). CDR3 length equals 12 residues. The CDR3 DNA reads as TGTGCCTGGAGCGGGGGGACCGGGGAGCTGTTTTTT. Its protein is CAWSGGTGELFF.

The genes are TRBV10-3 and TRBJ1-4; D remains unclear. Germline loops: CDR1 ENHRY, CDR2 SYGVKD. Trimming left V 0 bases short and J 6 bases short, with 14 bases between. The CDR3 is made up of 16 amino acids. In DNA form, the CDR3 reads TGTGCCATCAGTGAGTCGATGACCGGAGGAGATGAAAAACTGTTTTTT. Translating it yields CAISESMTGGDEKLFF.

The genes are TRBV5-6 and TRBJ2-1; D is perhaps TRBD1 or TRBD2 (5 bases each). The V gene's germline CDR1 is SGHDT and CDR2 YYEEEE. Trimming cost V 3 bases and J 6 bases, with 16 bases left between them. The CDR3 runs to 15 residues. The CDR3 nucleotides read TGTGCCAGCAGCTCGCCCCGGGGACCCTTCAATGAGCAGTTCTTC. Translation gives CASSSPRGPFNEQFF.

The chain links TRBV2 to TRBJ1-4, with D uncertain. Trimming stripped 0 bases from V and 4 bases from J, with 12 bases between. Germline lookup yields CDR1 SNHLY and CDR2 FYNNEI. The CDR3 extends over 16 amino acids. DNA for the CDR3: TGTGCCAGCAGTGAAGCACCCGGGTCGCGTAATGAAAAACTGTTTTTT. Translated: CASSEAPGSRNEKLFF.

The chain carries TRBV4-1 and TRBJ1-6; D possibly corresponds to TRBD1 (6 bases). The CDR3 is made up of 13 amino acids. Germline CDR1 and CDR2: MGHRA and YSYEKL. The V end lost 5 bases, the J end lost 10 bases, and 12 bases lay between the germline ends. The CDR3 DNA is TGCGCCAGCAGCAGGGGGTTATGGTCACCCCTCCACTTT. Protein product: CASSRGLWSPLHF.

The V call is TRBV5-8, the J call TRBJ2-7, with 7 bases lining up with TRBD2. Germline V gene data show CDR1 as SGHTS and CDR2 as YDEGEE. This CDR3 is 15 amino acids long. V shed 6 bases and J 2 bases; nucleotides not matched to a gene: 11. The CDR3: CASNPSRRGTYEQYF. The CDR3 coding sequence is TGTGCCAGCAACCCGAGTAGGCGGGGGACCTACGAGCAGTACTTC.

This clone showed up just a few times. The chain couples TRBV19 to TRBJ1-5; 7 bases are a match to TRBD1. CDR3 length: 14 residues. The J segment lost 7 bases and the V segment lost 3 bases, leaving 6 bases of the junction unmatched. Germline CDR1 LNHDA, CDR2 SQIVND (reference sequence). CDR3: CASSIDRVQQPQHF. The CDR3 nucleotides are TGTGCCAGTAGTATCGACAGGGTTCAGCAGCCCCAGCATTTT.

The chain uses TRBV4-1 and TRBJ1-4; D may be TRBD1 (6 bases). The CDR3 consists of 15 residues. Germline V gene sequence: CDR1 MGHRA, CDR2 YSYEKL. Trimming left V 4 bases short and J 3 bases short, with 12 bases between. The CDR3 is CASSPTGGPNEKLFF. DNA of the CDR3: TGCGCCAGCAGCCCGACGGGGGGCCCTAATGAAAAACTGTTTTTT.

Points on this clone: One junction end disagrees with the germline gene, perhaps due to a read error. The V gene is TRBV7-7, the J gene TRBJ1-4, with D maybe TRBD1 (5 bases). The CDR3 totals 13 residues. Germline V gene lookup returns CDR1 SSHAT and CDR2 FNYEAQ (reference sequence). CDR3: CASSRGPNEKLFF. The CDR3 nucleotides are TGTGCTAGCAGCCGGGGACCGAATGAAAAACTGTTTTTT.

The chain links TRBV7-8 to TRBJ1-1; D is uncertain. V was clipped by 5 bases and J by 3 bases, with 10 bases between them. CDR3 size: 13 residues. Per the germline V gene, CDR1 is SGHVS and CDR2 is FQNEAQ. The CDR3 nucleotides are TGTGCCAGCAGCCCTGGGGTAGACACTGAAGCTTTCTTT. Its protein is CASSPGVDTEAFF.

V usage is TRBV19 and J usage is TRBJ2-1, with 8 bases fitting TRBD2. Germline V gene lookup returns CDR1 LNHDA and CDR2 SQIVND (reference sequence). The CDR3 loop spans 14 amino acids. Unmatched junction bases numbered 5, after V lost 2 bases and J lost 8 bases. CDR3 residues: CASSIQAGVDEQFF. The CDR3 DNA reads as TGTGCCAGTAGTATACAAGCGGGAGTAGATGAGCAGTTCTTC. Combining the CDR3 with reference TRBV19 and TRBJ2-1 gives the whole variable domain DGGITQSPKYLFRKEGQNVTLSCEQNLNHDAMYWYRQDPGQGLRLIYYSQIVNDFQKGDIAEGYSVSREKKESFPLTVTSAQKNPTAFYLCASSIQAGVDEQFFGPGTRLTVL.

Regarding this clone: The sample has other DNA sequences that encode this CDR3 too. The chain uses TRBV5-1 and TRBJ2-3; weak D call: TRBD2 (5 bases). Germline loops: CDR1 SGHRS, CDR2 YFSETQ. V lost 0 bases to trimming and J lost 1 base, with 6 bases between them. The CDR3 extends over 14 amino acids. The CDR3 nucleotides are TGCGCCAGCAGCTTGGGAGGGCGCACAGATACGCAGTATTTT. It is translated as CASSLGGRTDTQYF.

This clone has only a few counts. J is TRBJ2-1 and V is TRBV11-2; D gene uncertain. The CDR3 consists of 13 residues. With 8 bases removed from V and 4 bases from J, the gap between germline ends came to 12 bases. Per germline, CDR1 SGHAT and CDR2 FQNNGV. The DNA for the CDR3 is TGTGCCAGCGCCTTAGGGATGTACAATGAGCAGTTCTTC. It yields the protein CASALGMYNEQFF.

The V call is TRBV19, the J call TRBJ1-2, with 9 bases aligning to TRBD1. Germline V gives CDR1 LNHDA, CDR2 SQIVND (reference sequence). The CDR3 contains 13 residues. Trimming removed 8 bases from V and 8 bases from J; junction bases left unmatched: 9. CDR3 coding DNA: TGTGCCAGTTGGATACAGGGGGCGCGGGGCTACACCTTC. The encoded protein is CASWIQGARGYTF.

The chain recombines TRBV11-3 with TRBJ2-1; 14 bases are a match to TRBD2. The CDR3 has 16 residues. The germline V gene encodes CDR1 SGHNT and CDR2 YENEEA. Losses at the gene ends were 5 bases for V and 2 bases for J; bases not matched to a gene: 2. CDR3: CASSRTSGRTYNEQFF. CDR3 bases: TGTGCCAGCAGCCGGACTAGCGGGAGGACCTACAATGAGCAGTTCTTC. The complete variable domain, with remaining parts taken from reference TRBV11-3 and TRBJ2-1, reads EAGVVQSPRYKIIEKKQPVAFWCNPISGHNTLYWYLQNLGQGPELLIRYENEEAVDDSQLPKDRFSAERLKGVDSTLKIQPAELGDSAVYLCASSRTSGRTYNEQFFGPGTRLTVL.

This sequence joins TRBV19 and TRBJ1-2; 9 bases are shared with TRBD1. The germline gives CDR1 LNHDA, CDR2 SQIVND (reference sequence). V lost 5 bases, J lost 4 bases, and 5 bases stayed unmatched. The CDR3 extends over 14 amino acids. As DNA, the CDR3 is TGTGCCAGTAGTTGGGGACAGGGTCCCTATGGCTACACCTTC. Translating gives CASSWGQGPYGYTF. Together with reference TRBV19 and TRBJ1-2, the CDR3 gives the full variable domain: DGGITQSPKYLFRKEGQNVTLSCEQNLNHDAMYWYRQDPGQGLRLIYYSQIVNDFQKGDIAEGYSVSREKKESFPLTVTSAQKNPTAFYLCASSWGQGPYGYTFGSGTRLTVV.

This rearrangement joins TRBV5-6 to TRBJ2-5; a possible D gene is TRBD2 (5 bases). This CDR3 is built from 13 residues. Germline values: CDR1 SGHDT, CDR2 YYEEEE. The V and J ends lost 1 base and 2 bases respectively, with 6 bases between them. CDR3 in amino acids: CASSLPGQETQYF. CDR3 DNA sequence: TGTGCCAGCAGCTTGCCGGGGCAAGAGACCCAGTACTTC.

This clone has a handful of counts. CDR3 residues: CASSLTGGRTEAFF. The DNA for the CDR3 is TGTGCCAGCAGCTTGACAGGGGGGCGGACTGAAGCTTTCTTT. The chain joins TRBV7-2 to TRBJ1-1, with 9 bases aligning to TRBD1. This CDR3 has 14 amino acids. Germline trimming cut 3 bases from V and 5 bases from J; bases unmatched to any gene: 4. Germline values: CDR1 SGHTA, CDR2 FQGNSA.

This clone was counted once. The chain uses TRBV4-3 and TRBJ2-4; D possibly matches TRBD1 or TRBD2 (5 bases each). Germline V gene sequence: CDR1 LGHNA, CDR2 YSLEER. The CDR3 has 15 amino acids. Trimming cost V 1 base and J 6 bases, with 13 bases left between them. CDR3 sequence reads: CASSQVGDPGNIQYF. As DNA, the CDR3 is TGCGCCAGCAGCCAAGTAGGGGACCCGGGAAACATTCAGTACTTC.

The V call is TRBV27, the J call TRBJ2-1; D is perhaps TRBD1 (6 bases). CDR3 length equals 14 residues. Germline CDR1 and CDR2: MNHEY and SMNVEV (reference sequence). Trimming pared 3 bases from V and 4 bases from J, leaving 10 bases between. CDR3 in amino acids: CASSFRDIYNEQFF. The CDR3 nucleotides are TGTGCCAGCAGTTTCCGGGACATTTACAATGAGCAGTTCTTC.